This T cell receptor beta chain was identified in a study of shared clonotypes between healthy human individuals. Study-wide background: Per-donor plates numbered three CD4 naive, three CD4 memory, two CD8 naive and one CD8 memory.

Whole-study findings and limits: Some clonotypes were shared by all four sorted-subset donors, while others were not shared. The non-shared ones had lower generation probabilities than the shared ones. In a few donors, about 5% of naive CD4 clonotypes appeared in common.

The data were produced by immunoSEQ multiplex PCR, yet TCRdb's version contains in-frame clones alone and is incomplete. Here the sample spans roughly 2,000,000 clones, about 95% being singletons. Terminally differentiated effector memory CD45RA+ cells were left out of the naive CD8 fraction, which was CD45RO-negative and positively selected for CCR7. As regards this clone: The antigen is unknown.

Trimming cost V 1 base and J 0 bases, with 9 bases left between them. This CDR3 comprises 16 residues. CDR1 and CDR2 (germline): SGHNT, YENEEA. The chain uses TRBV11-3 and TRBJ2-2; weak D call: TRBD1 (5 bases). The TCR originated in a man younger than 35 in good health. The sample taken for sequencing was naive CD8+ T cells sorted from blood. CDR3 protein: CASSLAQGTNTGELFF. CDR3 in DNA: TGTGCCAGCAGCTTAGCCCAGGGTACGAACACCGGGGAGCTGTTTTTT.